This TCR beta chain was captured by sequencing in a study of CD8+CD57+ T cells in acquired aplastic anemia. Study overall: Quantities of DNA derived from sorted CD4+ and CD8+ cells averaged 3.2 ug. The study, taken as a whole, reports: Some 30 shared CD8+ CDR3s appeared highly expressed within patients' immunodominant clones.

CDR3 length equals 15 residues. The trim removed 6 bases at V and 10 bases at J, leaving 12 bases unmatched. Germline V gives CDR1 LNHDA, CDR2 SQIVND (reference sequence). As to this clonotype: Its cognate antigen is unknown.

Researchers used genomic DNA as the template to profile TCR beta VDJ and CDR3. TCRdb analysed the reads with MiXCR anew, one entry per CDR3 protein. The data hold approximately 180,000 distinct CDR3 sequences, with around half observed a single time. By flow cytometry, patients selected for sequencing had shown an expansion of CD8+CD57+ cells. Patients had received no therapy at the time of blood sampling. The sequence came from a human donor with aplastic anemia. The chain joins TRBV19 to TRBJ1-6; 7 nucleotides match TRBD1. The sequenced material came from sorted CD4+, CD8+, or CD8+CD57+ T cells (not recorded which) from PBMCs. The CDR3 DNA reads TGTGCCAGTAGGAATCAGGGGGTAGTAGGCTCACCCCTCCACTTT. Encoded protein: CASRNQGVVGSPLHF.